Listed below are T cell receptor beta chains from one sample, sequenced in a study of T cells in Graves' hyperthyroidism and ophthalmopathy. TCRdb used MiXCR to reprocess the multiplex PCR reads, holding one entry per CDR3 protein. The sample carries 300,000 to 400,000 distinct CDR3 sequences, roughly 13% recorded once. The specimen sequenced was blood. Receptors were obtained from a woman aged 60-70 years with Graves' hyperthyroidism. Both conserved end residues are part of each CDR3. A D gene is named only where the DNA matches it firmly. For some rows the clone size is stated as once, few or many, or as a class when expanded; others skip it.

16	TRBJ1-1	TRBD1	many	TRBV5-1	TGCGCCAGCAGCTCGACTCGACGGGACAGGAACACTGAAGCTTTCTTT	CASSSTRRDRNTEAFF
14	TRBJ1-1	.	.	TRBV15	TGTGCCACCAGCAGAGATAGGTGGAACACTGAAGCTTTCTTT	CATSRDRWNTEAFF
15	TRBJ2-1	.	.	TRBV12-3/TRBV12-4	TGTGCCAGCAGACGGACCGGGACCGTAGTCCAGGAGCAGTTCTTC	CASRRTGTVVQEQFF
15	TRBJ2-7	TRBD2	many	TRBV5-1	TGCGCCAGCGCCCTTCGCGGGGGTCCACCCTACGAGCAGTACTTC	CASALRGGPPYEQYF
14	TRBJ2-1	.	.	TRBV24-1	TGTGCCACCAGTGATTCCCGGGGAGGGGGTGAGCAGTTCTTC	CATSDSRGGGEQFF
14	TRBJ1-4	TRBD1	.	TRBV7-9	TGTGCCAGCAGTCCACAGGGGGCCGGTGAAAAACTGTTTTTT	CASSPQGAGEKLFF
13	TRBJ2-7	.	many	TRBV14	TGTGCCAGCAGCCACCTACAGGGCTACGAGCAGTACTTC	CASSHLQGYEQYF
18	TRBJ1-6	.	many	TRBV11-3	TGTGCCAGCAGCTTAGAACAGGGAGGAAGCTCCTATAATTCACCCCTCCACTTT	CASSLEQGGSSYNSPLHF
13	TRBJ2-2	.	few	TRBV19	TGTGCCAGTACTAGTTCGGTAGGCGGGGAGCTGTTTTTT	CASTSSVGGELFF
12	TRBJ2-5	.	.	TRBV7-9	TGTGCCAGCAGCTTAGGCCCGGAGGTCCCGTACTTC	CASSLGPEVPYF
13	TRBJ2-7	.	many	TRBV20-1	TGCAGTGCTAGAGGGGGAAGCTCCTACGAGCAGTACTTC	CSARGGSSYEQYF
15	TRBJ2-3	TRBD1	many	TRBV2	TGTGCCAGCAGCGGACAGGGGGCAGGCACAGATACGCAGTATTTT	CASSGQGAGTDTQYF
16	TRBJ2-7	TRBD2	few	TRBV7-2	TGTGCCAGCAGCCCAGGTGGTAGCGGGAGAGCACGCGAGCAGTACTTC	CASSPGGSGRAREQYF
14	TRBJ2-3	.	many	TRBV6-6	TGTGCCAGCAGTTACTCGAGGAGGGTAGATACGCAGTATTTT	CASSYSRRVDTQYF
13	TRBJ1-4	TRBD1	.	TRBV29-1	TGCAGCGTTTACCAGGGGGGGGGTGAAAAACTGTTTTTT	CSVYQGGGEKLFF
15	TRBJ2-7	TRBD2	few	TRBV7-9	TGTGCCAGCAGCCTACTAGCGGGTGCTAAGGGCGAGCAGTACTTC	CASSLLAGAKGEQYF
12	TRBJ1-2	.	many	TRBV12-3/TRBV12-4	TGTGCCAGCAGTCGGGACCGGACGGGCTACACCTTC	CASSRDRTGYTF
14	TRBJ2-5	TRBD2	.	TRBV29-1	TGCAGCGTCGACATCAGAAGCGGGGGAGAGACCCAGTACTTC	CSVDIRSGGETQYF
15	TRBJ2-5	.	many	TRBV7-2	TGTGCCAGCAGCTCCTTAGCGGCGGGCCATGAGACCCAGTACTTC	CASSSLAAGHETQYF
18	TRBJ2-1	TRBD2	many	TRBV20-1	TGCAGCTTCCTCACCGGGACTAGCGGGAGTTCTTCCTACAATGAGCAGTTCTTC	CSFLTGTSGSSSYNEQFF
14	TRBJ2-1	TRBD2	.	TRBV7-7	TGTGCTAGCAGCCCCACTAGCGACTACAATGAGCAGTTCTTC	CASSPTSDYNEQFF
17	TRBJ2-5	.	.	TRBV11-2	TGTGCCAGCAGTGAGGGAAGACTGGGACCTATCCAAGAGACCCAGTACTTC	CASSEGRLGPIQETQYF
15	TRBJ2-7	.	many	TRBV19	TGTGCCAGTACCCCTAGGGGGGGGACCTCCTACGAGCAGTACTTC	CASTPRGGTSYEQYF
12	TRBJ2-2	.	.	TRBV10-3	TGTGCCACCGGGGAATTTTCGGGGGAGCTGTTTTTT	CATGEFSGELFF
14	TRBJ2-7	.	many	TRBV19	TGTGCCAGTAGTAAGGACACGGCTTTCTACGAGCAGTACTTC	CASSKDTAFYEQYF
16	TRBJ2-1	.	many	TRBV18	TGTGCCAGCTCACCCTTCAGTGATTTGAATGTCAATGAGCAGTTCTTC	CASSPFSDLNVNEQFF
13	TRBJ2-5	.	few	TRBV5-1	TGCGCCAGCAGCCCCAACGTGGGAGAGACCCAGTACTTC	CASSPNVGETQYF
14	TRBJ2-1	.	many	TRBV27	TGTGCCAGCAGTTTCCGGGGACGCTACAATGAGCAGTTCTTC	CASSFRGRYNEQFF
14	TRBJ2-3	TRBD2	many	TRBV20-1	TGCAGTGCTATGTCAGCGGGAGGCACAGATACGCAGTATTTT	CSAMSAGGTDTQYF
15	TRBJ2-3	.	.	TRBV5-1	TGCGCCAGTCAACCCCGCAACGCTCGCACAGATACGCAGTATTTT	CASQPRNARTDTQYF
16	TRBJ2-1	.	many	TRBV15	TGTGCCACCAGCAGAGATCGGGCGGGCGAGAGAGATGAGCAGTTCTTC	CATSRDRAGERDEQFF
14	TRBJ2-7	TRBD2	many	TRBV20-1	TGCAGTGCTATAGAAGCGGGAGGCTCTTACGAGCAGTACTTC	CSAIEAGGSYEQYF
15	TRBJ2-3	TRBD1	.	TRBV24-1	TGTGCCACCAGTGATTTAACAGGGGGCAATGATACGCAGTATTTT	CATSDLTGGNDTQYF
14	TRBJ1-1	.	many	TRBV2	TGTGCCAGCAGGGGAACTGACAGACATGGGGAAGCTTTCTTT	CASRGTDRHGEAFF
14	TRBJ2-7	TRBD1	few	TRBV29-1	TGCAGCGTTGTGGACGGACAGGGGGCGGACGAGCAGTACTTC	CSVVDGQGADEQYF
15	TRBJ2-2	.	many	TRBV12-3/TRBV12-4	TGTGCCAGCTCTTCGGGGACCTCAGCCACCGGGGAGCTGTTTTTT	CASSSGTSATGELFF
12	TRBJ2-7	TRBD2	.	TRBV12-3/TRBV12-4	TGTGCCAGCCAACTTCTAGCGGGAGGGCAGTACTTC	CASQLLAGGQYF
14	TRBJ1-5	.	few	TRBV10-3	TGTGCCATCAGTGAGGGGGCCGGCAATCAGCCCCAGCATTTT	CAISEGAGNQPQHF
20	TRBJ2-5	TRBD2	.	TRBV24-1	TGTGCCACCAGTGACCTTATAGGGACTAGCGGGAGGGCCGCGGGCGAGACCCAGTACTTC	CATSDLIGTSGRAAGETQYF
13	TRBJ1-6	TRBD1	many	TRBV20-1	TGCAGTGCTCGAGGGACAGGGGATTCACCCCTCCACTTT	CSARGTGDSPLHF
14	TRBJ2-3	TRBD1	many	TRBV30	TGTGCCTGTGACTACAGGGGGGCCACAGATACGCAGTATTTT	CACDYRGATDTQYF
15	TRBJ2-7	TRBD2	many	TRBV11-2	TGTGCCAGCAGCGTCGGGACTAGCGGGAGCAACGAGCAGTACTTC	CASSVGTSGSNEQYF
16	TRBJ2-1	TRBD2	many	TRBV18	TGTGCCAGCTCACCACCGGTAGCGGGAGGAGTCAATGAGCAGTTCTTC	CASSPPVAGGVNEQFF
13	TRBJ2-5	.	many	TRBV5-1	TGCGCCAGCAGCTTGGAGGCAGGGGAGACCCAGTACTTC	CASSLEAGETQYF
15	TRBJ2-1	.	many	TRBV6-5	TGTGCCAGCAGTTACGAGGACATTTCCTACAATGAGCAGTTCTTC	CASSYEDISYNEQFF
15	TRBJ2-1	TRBD1	many	TRBV7-9	TGTGCCAGCAGACAGGGACAGACCCCATTGGATGAGCAGTTCTTC	CASRQGQTPLDEQFF
14	TRBJ2-2	.	many	TRBV12-3/TRBV12-4	TGTGCCAGCAGCCTCCTGTCTAACACCGGGGAGCTGTTTTTT	CASSLLSNTGELFF
15	TRBJ2-3	.	many	TRBV2	TGTGCCAACACTAAGCTGAGCGGTAGCACAGATACGCAGTATTTT	CANTKLSGSTDTQYF
14	TRBJ1-2	.	many	TRBV7-9	TGTGCCAGCAGCTTAGGTCAGGCCAGGCTTGGCTACACCTTC	CASSLGQARLGYTF